Shown below are 19 T cell receptor beta chains from a single sample sequenced in a study of technical replicates of blood from several donors. Clones were sequenced by immunoSEQ multiplex PCR, and TCRdb holds only the in-frame ones, with some missing. The table records over 75,000 clones, around 95% of them present only once. Material for sequencing was T cells isolated from PBMCs. The receptors stem from a human donor in good health.

The sample holds one count of this clone. CDR3 in amino acids: CASSLRTSGRIAGANVLTF. The DNA of the CDR3 is TGTGCCAGCAGCTTACGGACTAGCGGGAGGATTGCTGGGGCCAACGTCCTGACTTTC. V is TRBV7-9 and J is TRBJ2-6, with 14 bases fitting TRBD2. Germline CDR1 is SEHNR and CDR2 is FQNEAQ (reference sequence). This CDR3 has 19 amino acids. Trimming took 2 bases from V and 2 from J; bases not matched to a gene: 5.

The genes are TRBV7-9 and TRBJ1-3; D perhaps matches TRBD1 (6 bases). CDR3 length: 17 amino acids. Trimming pared 2 bases from V and 2 bases from J, leaving 16 bases between. Germline-derived CDR1 and CDR2 are SEHNR and FQNEAQ (reference sequence). The CDR3 here is CASSLMSGGGPGNTIYF. The CDR3, as DNA: TGTGCCAGCAGCTTAATGTCGGGCGGGGGGCCTGGAAACACCATATATTTT.

The rearrangement links TRBV18 to TRBJ1-2; D uncertain. Germline values: CDR1 KGHSH, CDR2 LQKENI. The CDR3 covers 13 residues. The V gene lost 0 bases and the J gene lost 4 bases, with 6 bases spanning the gap. The CDR3 sequence: CASSPPHPYGYTF. CDR3 bases: TGTGCCAGCTCACCACCCCATCCCTATGGCTACACCTTC.

The J gene is TRBJ1-5, the V gene TRBV5-1; D uncertain. CDR1 and CDR2 from the germline V gene are SGHRS and YFSETQ. This CDR3 has 13 residues. The V end was cut by 7 bases, the J end by 3 bases, with 11 bases between. The CDR3, as DNA: TGCGCCAGCCGACACGATGCCAATCAGCCCCAGCATTTT. Its translation: CASRHDANQPQHF. The full variable domain, its missing parts supplied by reference TRBV5-1 and TRBJ1-5, is KAGVTQTPRYLIKTRGQQVTLSCSPISGHRSVSWYQQTPGQGLQFLFEYFSETQRNKGNFPGRFSGRQFSNSRSEMNVSTLELGDSALYLCASRHDANQPQHFGDGTRLSIL.

The chain couples TRBV18 to TRBJ1-5; D is perhaps TRBD1 (6 bases). V was cut by 3 bases and J by 4 bases, with 19 bases left in between. Germline lookup yields CDR1 KGHSH and CDR2 LQKENI. CDR3 size: 17 residues. The DNA for the CDR3 is TGTGCCAGCTCACCCCGGGGAGGCGGGGGCGAAAATCAGCCCCAGCATTTT. It translates to CASSPRGGGGENQPQHF.

The CDR3 here is CASSIDPGTTNYGYTF. The DNA for the CDR3 is TGTGCCAGTAGTATAGATCCCGGGACAACAAACTATGGCTACACCTTC. This rearrangement joins TRBV19 to TRBJ1-2; D might be TRBD1 (6 bases). Trimming left V 0 bases short and J 2 bases short, with 13 bases between. CDR1 is LNHDA, CDR2 SQIVND, per germline (reference sequence). This CDR3 is 16 amino acids long.

The chain joins TRBV6-6 to TRBJ1-1, with a possible D match to TRBD1 (5 bases). V was trimmed by 7 bases and J by 8 bases, leaving 11 bases between them. The CDR3 extends over 11 amino acids. The germline CDR1 and CDR2 sequences are MNHNY and SVGAGI (reference sequence). The CDR3 loop is CASTVGGEAFF. The CDR3 DNA reads as TGTGCCAGCACCGTGGGGGGGGAAGCTTTCTTT.

The chain links TRBV15 to TRBJ1-5, with 8 positions matching TRBD1. The germline gives CDR1 LNHNV, CDR2 YYDKDF (reference sequence). Trimming took 3 bases from V and 4 from J; bases not matched to a gene: 5. The CDR3 has 15 amino acids. This chain's CDR3 is CATSSRRGRNQPQHF. The CDR3 DNA follows: TGTGCCACCAGCAGTCGCAGGGGGCGGAATCAGCCCCAGCATTTT.

The rearrangement links TRBV20-1 to TRBJ2-1, with D possibly TRBD2 on 5 matching bases. This CDR3 is 11 amino acids long. The germline V gene has CDR1 DFQATT and CDR2 SNEGSKA (reference sequence). Trimming pared 2 bases from V and 9 bases from J, leaving 8 bases between. The CDR3 region is CSARRAGEQFF. The CDR3 DNA sequence: TGCAGTGCTAGACGGGCGGGTGAGCAGTTCTTC.

V and J are TRBV6-5 and TRBJ1-2, with 8 bases identical to TRBD1. Germline V gene data show CDR1 as MNHEY and CDR2 as SVGAGI. After removal of 2 bases from V and 8 bases from J, the junction contained 4 bases not matched to a gene. The CDR3 covers 13 residues. This CDR3 reads CASSYQGAYGYTF. The CDR3 coding sequence is TGTGCCAGCAGTTACCAGGGGGCGTACGGCTACACCTTC.

The chain is built from TRBV5-1 and TRBJ2-7; D is perhaps TRBD1 (6 bases). The germline gives CDR1 SGHRS, CDR2 YFSETQ. The CDR3 totals 15 residues. The V and J ends lost 4 bases and 6 bases respectively, with 20 bases between them. The DNA of the CDR3 is TGCGCCAGCAGCGAGAAACTGGACAGTCTTTTCGAGCAGTACTTC. Residues: CASSEKLDSLFEQYF.

V gene TRBV9 combines with J gene TRBJ1-6; weak D call: TRBD1 (5 bases). The germline CDR1 and CDR2 sequences are SGDLS and YYNGEE. The CDR3 contains 15 residues. Trimming stripped 3 bases from V and 2 bases from J, with 9 bases between. The CDR3 loop reads CASSEDSTYNSPLHF. CDR3 sequence (DNA): TGTGCCAGCAGCGAAGACAGTACCTATAATTCACCCCTCCACTTT.

This chain joins TRBV10-3 and TRBJ2-7, with a tentative D call TRBD2 (7 bases). Between the trimmed V and J ends, which lost 11 bases and 11 bases, there was a span of 19 bases. The CDR3 runs to 11 residues. Germline CDR1 and CDR2: ENHRY and SYGVKD. CDR3 residues: CASSRGGEEYF. The CDR3 DNA is TGTGCCTCTTCTAGAGGGGGGGAGGAGTACTTC.

The chain carries TRBV2 and TRBJ2-1; 7 bases are shared with TRBD2. The CDR3 is 14 amino acids. From germline, CDR1 is SNHLY and CDR2 FYNNEI. Unmatched junction bases numbered 5, after V lost 7 bases and J lost 2 bases. The CDR3 region has the DNA TGTGCCAGCAAGGCGCTAGCGGCCTACAATGAGCAGTTCTTC. Protein: CASKALAAYNEQFF.

The gene calls are TRBV5-1 and TRBJ2-5; 8 nucleotides agree with TRBD1. The CDR3 runs 16 residues. The germline V gene has CDR1 SGHRS and CDR2 YFSETQ. Trimming at V came to 1 base and at J to 5 bases, leaving 10 bases not matched to a gene. The CDR3 region is CASSLRSDRGVETQYF. The CDR3 region has the DNA TGCGCCAGCAGCTTGCGATCAGACAGGGGAGTCGAGACCCAGTACTTC. Using reference TRBV5-1 and TRBJ2-5 for the parts outside the CDR3, the full variable domain is KAGVTQTPRYLIKTRGQQVTLSCSPISGHRSVSWYQQTPGQGLQFLFEYFSETQRNKGNFPGRFSGRQFSNSRSEMNVSTLELGDSALYLCASSLRSDRGVETQYFGPGTRLLVL.

The CDR3 loop reads CASRAWGRDNEQFF. The DNA for the CDR3 is TGTGCCAGCAGGGCCTGGGGCAGGGACAATGAGCAGTTCTTC. The rearrangement joins TRBV7-9 to TRBJ2-1; perhaps TRBD1 as D (5 bases). The germline gives CDR1 SEHNR, CDR2 FQNEAQ (reference sequence). The CDR3 runs 14 residues. V was shortened by 6 bases and J by 5 bases, with 14 bases between the two germline ends.

The chain uses TRBV19 and TRBJ2-2; D may be TRBD2 (6 bases). Germline CDR1 LNHDA, CDR2 SQIVND (reference sequence). Trimming shortened V by 6 bases and J by 7 bases, and 15 bases separated the two germline ends. CDR3 length equals 14 residues. For the CDR3, the DNA is TGTGCCAGTAGCGGGGGACTTTGGAACGGGGAGCTGTTTTTT. Its protein is CASSGGLWNGELFF.

The rearrangement uses TRBV27 and TRBJ2-5; D may be TRBD1 (6 bases). Trimming removed 8 bases at V and 4 bases at J, with 17 bases between. The CDR3 consists of 14 residues. CDR1 is MNHEY and CDR2 is SMNVEV in the germline V gene (reference sequence). The CDR3 protein is CASREGQGTETQYF. The CDR3 DNA sequence: TGTGCCAGCCGAGAAGGGCAGGGGACAGAGACCCAGTACTTC.

The chain links TRBV28 to TRBJ1-1; D is ambiguous. Germline V gene sequence: CDR1 MDHEN, CDR2 SYDVKM. V shed 2 bases and J shed 0 bases, with 7 bases lying between them. There are 14 residues in the CDR3. Here the CDR3 reads CASSLIAMNTEAFF. In DNA, the CDR3 is TGTGCCAGCAGTTTAATAGCGATGAACACTGAAGCTTTCTTT.